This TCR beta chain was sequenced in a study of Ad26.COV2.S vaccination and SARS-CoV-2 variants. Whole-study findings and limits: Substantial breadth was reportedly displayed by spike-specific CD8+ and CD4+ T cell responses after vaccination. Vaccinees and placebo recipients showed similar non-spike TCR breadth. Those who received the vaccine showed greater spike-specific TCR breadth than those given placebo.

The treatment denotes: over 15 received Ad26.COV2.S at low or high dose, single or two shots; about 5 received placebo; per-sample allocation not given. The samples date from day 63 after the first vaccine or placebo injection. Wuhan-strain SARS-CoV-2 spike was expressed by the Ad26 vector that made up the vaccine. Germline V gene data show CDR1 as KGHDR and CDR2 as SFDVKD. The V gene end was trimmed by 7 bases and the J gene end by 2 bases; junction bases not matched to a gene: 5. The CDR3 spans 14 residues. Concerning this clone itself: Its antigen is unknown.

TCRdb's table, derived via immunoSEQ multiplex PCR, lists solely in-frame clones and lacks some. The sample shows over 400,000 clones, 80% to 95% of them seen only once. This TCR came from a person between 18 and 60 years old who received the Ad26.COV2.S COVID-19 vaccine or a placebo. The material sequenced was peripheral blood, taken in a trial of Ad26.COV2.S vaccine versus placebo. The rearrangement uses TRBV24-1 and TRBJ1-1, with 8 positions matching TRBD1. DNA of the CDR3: TGTGCCACCAGGACGACAGGGGCTAACACTGAAGCTTTCTTT. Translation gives CATRTTGANTEAFF.